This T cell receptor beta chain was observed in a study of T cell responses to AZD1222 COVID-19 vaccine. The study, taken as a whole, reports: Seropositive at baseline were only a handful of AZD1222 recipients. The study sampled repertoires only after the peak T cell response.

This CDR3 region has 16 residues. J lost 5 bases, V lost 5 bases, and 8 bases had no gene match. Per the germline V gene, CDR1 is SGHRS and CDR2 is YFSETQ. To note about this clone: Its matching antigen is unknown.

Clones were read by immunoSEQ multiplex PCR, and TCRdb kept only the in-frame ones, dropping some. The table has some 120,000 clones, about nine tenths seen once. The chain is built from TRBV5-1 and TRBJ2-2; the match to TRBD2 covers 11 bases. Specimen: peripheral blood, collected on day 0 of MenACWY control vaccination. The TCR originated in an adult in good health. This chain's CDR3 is CASSRTGTSGTGELFF. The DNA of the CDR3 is TGCGCCAGCAGTCGAACCGGGACTAGCGGTACCGGGGAGCTGTTTTTT.